This T cell receptor (beta chain) was obtained from a study of cytomegalovirus exposure and HLA in healthy donors. Points from the study as a whole: Association with HLA alleles at 0.05 false discovery rate was found for approximately 18,000 TCR beta sequences in a later analysis. HLA restriction was apparent for most CMV-associated TCR beta chains in a later analysis.

In the case of this clone: Its antigen is undetermined.

60 Vbeta and 13 Jbeta primers were used in PCR. Here immunoSEQ multiplex PCR was the method, and the copy in TCRdb shows in-frame clones only, minus some. The table includes tens of thousands of clones, about 63% detected once. Germline CDR1 SNHLY, CDR2 FYNNEI. V shed 6 bases, J shed 6 bases, and the junction held 16 bases outside the gene matches. The CDR3 sequence is 16 residues long. The specimen was PBMCs. This TCR derives from a woman in her thirties in good health and CMV-seronegative. The V call is TRBV2, the J call TRBJ2-7; 8 nucleotides agree with TRBD2. The CDR3 loop reads CASRLGAGEFYVEQYF. For the CDR3, the DNA is TGTGCCAGCAGGTTGGGAGCGGGGGAGTTCTACGTCGAGCAGTACTTC.